A single sample gave rise to the 2 T cell receptor beta chains below, sequenced in a study of blood T cell repertoires in COVID-19. The data were produced by immunoSEQ multiplex PCR, yet TCRdb's version contains in-frame clones alone and is incomplete. Of around 260,000 clones in the sample, 84% are singletons; the top ten hold around 16%. The sample consisted of peripheral blood. These receptor sequences come from a person aged 70 to 85 with COVID-19, enrolled during active disease.

V and J are TRBV27 and TRBJ2-7, with TRBD1 identical over 7 bases. This CDR3 has 13 amino acids. With 6 bases clipped from V and 9 bases from J, the junction kept 11 bases outside the gene matches. Germline assignment: CDR1 MNHEY and CDR2 SMNVEV (reference sequence). CDR3 bases: TGTGCCAGCAGAATTACAGGGGCCCTGGGGCAGTACTTC. Translated, it gives CASRITGALGQYF.

The chain is built from TRBV19 and TRBJ1-1, with D maybe TRBD1 (5 bases). The CDR3 is made up of 14 amino acids. V was pared by 1 base and J by 1 base, with 7 bases between. Per germline, CDR1 LNHDA and CDR2 SQIVND (reference sequence). CDR3 nucleotides: TGTGCCAGTAGTATAGGCGGACAGAACACTGAAGCTTTCTTT. It specifies CASSIGGQNTEAFF.